What follows are 29 T cell receptor beta chains derived from one specimen sequenced in a study of cytomegalovirus exposure and HLA in healthy donors. The PCR had 60 Vbeta and 13 Jbeta primers. The table came from immunoSEQ multiplex PCR; TCRdb's copy has only in-frame clones and leaves some out. Among more than 150,000 clones listed, around 80% were seen once. The sequencing input was PBMCs. Receptor source: a man aged 18 to 30 in good health and CMV-seronegative.

The chain uses TRBV7-9 and TRBJ1-2; D is perhaps TRBD1 (5 bases). The germline V gene encodes CDR1 SEHNR and CDR2 FQNEAQ (reference sequence). The CDR3 spans 14 residues. The V end lost 5 bases, the J end lost 4 bases, and 14 bases lay between the germline ends. Here the CDR3 reads CASSLGQLVYGYTF. The CDR3 nucleotides read TGTGCCAGCAGCCTGGGGCAGCTAGTCTATGGCTACACCTTC. Full variable domain (missing parts from reference TRBV7-9 and TRBJ1-2): DTGVSQNPRHKITKRGQNVTFRCDPISEHNRLYWYRQTLGQGPEFLTYFQNEAQLEKSRLLSDRFSAERPKGSFSTLEIQRTEQGDSAMYLCASSLGQLVYGYTFGSGTRLTVV.

The rearrangement links TRBV2 to TRBJ2-2; a possible D gene is TRBD1 (6 bases). Germline-derived CDR1 and CDR2 are SNHLY and FYNNEI. The CDR3 sequence is 15 residues long. Between the trimmed V and J ends, which lost 3 bases and 4 bases, there was a span of 12 bases. The CDR3 is CASSDTGLGTGELFF. In nucleotides, the CDR3 is TGTGCCAGCAGTGATACAGGGTTGGGCACCGGGGAGCTGTTTTTT.

This clone was seen just once. The genes are TRBV7-2 and TRBJ2-7, with 8 bases that match TRBD2. Germline V gene lookup returns CDR1 SGHTA and CDR2 FQGNSA. The CDR3 is 14 amino acids. The trim removed 5 bases at V and 3 bases at J, leaving 6 bases unmatched. CDR3 sequence: CASSTTAGVYEQYF. The CDR3 nucleotides read TGTGCCAGCAGCACGACAGCGGGGGTCTACGAGCAGTACTTC. The full variable domain, rest sourced from reference TRBV7-2 and TRBJ2-7, is GAGVSQSPSNKVTEKGKDVELRCDPISGHTALYWYRQSLGQGLEFLIYFQGNSAPDKSGLPSDRFSAERTGGSVSTLTIQRTQQEDSAVYLCASSTTAGVYEQYFGPGTRLTVT.

The chain carries TRBV4-1 and TRBJ1-6, with 10 bases fitting TRBD1. Germline CDR1 reads MGHRA; CDR2 reads YSYEKL. V gave up 5 bases and J gave up 10 bases; unmatched junction bases: 2. This CDR3 has 13 amino acids. The CDR3 DNA sequence: TGCGCCAGCAGCGGACAGGGGGGATCACCCCTCCACTTT. Protein sequence: CASSGQGGSPLHF.

This chain joins TRBV28 and TRBJ2-4; TRBD2 matches at 10 bases. Germline CDR1 is MDHEN and CDR2 is SYDVKM. V lost 6 bases to trimming and J lost 1 base; unmatched junction nucleotides: 12. The CDR3 totals 18 residues. CDR3 region: CASSPWSGGVRAKNIQYF. The CDR3 nucleotides read TGTGCCAGCAGCCCTTGGAGCGGGGGGGTTCGGGCCAAAAACATTCAGTACTTC.

This clone was seen just once. The CDR3 loop is CASSGEGLREKLFF. In DNA form, the CDR3 reads TGTGCCAGCAGTGGGGAGGGATTAAGGGAAAAACTGTTTTTT. The chain has TRBV28 and TRBJ1-4; no reliable D call. Germline lookup yields CDR1 MDHEN and CDR2 SYDVKM. V was shortened by 5 bases and J by 8 bases, with 15 bases between the two germline ends. There are 14 residues in the CDR3.

This clone has just one count. This CDR3 is CASSLVASGSRRYEQYF. The DNA of the CDR3 is TGTGCCAGCAGCTTGGTGGCTAGCGGGAGTCGCAGGTACGAGCAGTACTTC. J is TRBJ2-7 and V is TRBV5-6, with 10 bases lining up with TRBD2. After removal of 0 bases from V and 4 bases from J, the junction contained 10 bases not matched to a gene. CDR1 SGHDT and CDR2 YYEEEE come from the germline V gene. The CDR3 totals 17 residues.

The gene calls are TRBV7-9 and TRBJ2-4; the match to TRBD1 covers 8 bases. This CDR3 is built from 15 residues. Germline CDR1 and CDR2: SEHNR and FQNEAQ (reference sequence). V shed 5 bases and J 5 bases; nucleotides not matched to a gene: 8. CDR3 loop: CASSPGRGLENIQYF. In DNA, the CDR3 is TGTGCCAGCAGCCCAGGCAGGGGGCTTGAAAACATTCAGTACTTC.

The chain recombines TRBV28 with TRBJ1-1; 7 bases match TRBD1. The CDR3 consists of 15 residues. V dropped 6 bases and J dropped 4; count of bases not matched to a gene: 11. Germline V gene data show CDR1 as MDHEN and CDR2 as SYDVKM. CDR3 in amino acids: CASRRNRGEGTEAFF. CDR3 DNA sequence: TGTGCCAGCAGGCGTAACAGGGGAGAGGGCACTGAAGCTTTCTTT.

V is TRBV19 and J is TRBJ1-6; D perhaps matches TRBD1 (6 bases). This CDR3 is 15 amino acids long. The germline V gene encodes CDR1 LNHDA and CDR2 SQIVND (reference sequence). Trimming stripped 3 bases from V and 10 bases from J, with 16 bases between. CDR3 coding DNA: TGTGCCAGTAGTATCCTACAGGGTGTAGGCTCACCCCTCCACTTT. Translation gives CASSILQGVGSPLHF.

The chain uses TRBV28 and TRBJ2-3, with 12 bases identical to TRBD2. Germline CDR1 reads MDHEN; CDR2 reads SYDVKM. The CDR3 is made up of 16 amino acids. Trimming took 5 bases from V and 2 from J; bases not matched to a gene: 5. This chain's CDR3 is CASSLAGGPITDTQYF. The DNA of the CDR3 is TGTGCCAGCAGTCTAGCGGGAGGGCCAATCACAGATACGCAGTATTTT.

CDR3: CASSFMAGKGQPQHF. CDR3 sequence (DNA): TGTGCCAGCAGCTTCATGGCGGGGAAGGGTCAGCCCCAGCATTTT. V usage is TRBV5-6 and J usage is TRBJ1-5; D unresolved. Trimming removed 2 bases from V and 6 bases from J, with 15 bases in between. CDR3 length: 15 residues. The V gene's germline CDR1 is SGHDT and CDR2 YYEEEE.

The rearrangement links TRBV6-1 to TRBJ2-6; no firm D call. There are 15 residues in the CDR3. Germline CDR1 reads MNHNS; CDR2 reads SASEGT. V lost 3 bases and J lost 0, with 6 bases in between. CDR3 DNA sequence: TGTGCCAGCAGTGACAAAAACTCTGGGGCCAACGTCCTGACTTTC. Its protein product is CASSDKNSGANVLTF.

DNA of the CDR3: TGTGCCAGCAGCCCACGGGCTGGAAACACCATATATTTT. This translates into CASSPRAGNTIYF. This chain connects TRBV6-1 to TRBJ1-3; D is undetermined. The CDR3 loop spans 13 amino acids. Looked up from germline, CDR1 is MNHNS and CDR2 is SASEGT. The V and J ends lost 6 bases and 2 bases respectively, with 8 bases between them.

V usage is TRBV7-3 and J usage is TRBJ2-1; 13 nucleotides agree with TRBD2. Germline assignment: CDR1 SGHTA and CDR2 FQGTGA. V gave up 9 bases and J gave up 5 bases; unmatched junction bases: 4. The CDR3 has 14 residues. CDR3 coding DNA: TGTGCCAGTCGGACTAGCGGGGGCCACAATGAGCAGTTCTTC. It is translated as CASRTSGGHNEQFF.

The chain employs TRBV6-1 and TRBJ1-2; 7 nucleotides line up with TRBD1. The CDR3 is 14 amino acids. The V gene end was trimmed by 2 bases and the J gene end by 7 bases; junction bases not matched to a gene: 7. CDR1 is MNHNS and CDR2 is SASEGT in the germline V gene. CDR3 sequence (DNA): TGTGCCAGCAGTGAACCAGGCAGGGGGTCTGGCTACACCTTC. Translated: CASSEPGRGSGYTF.

This clone was detected only a few times. CDR3 amino acids: CASSLGSSEKLFF. CDR3 DNA: TGTGCCAGCAGCTTAGGGAGTTCCGAAAAACTGTTTTTT. The chain joins TRBV7-9 to TRBJ1-4; D remains ambiguous. Germline V gene data show CDR1 as SEHNR and CDR2 as FQNEAQ (reference sequence). This CDR3 region has 13 residues. Trimming shortened V by 1 base and J by 8 bases, and 8 bases separated the two germline ends. The full variable domain, rest sourced from reference TRBV7-9 and TRBJ1-4, is DTGVSQNPRHKITKRGQNVTFRCDPISEHNRLYWYRQTLGQGPEFLTYFQNEAQLEKSRLLSDRFSAERPKGSFSTLEIQRTEQGDSAMYLCASSLGSSEKLFFGSGTQLSVL.

The chain couples TRBV6-1 to TRBJ1-5; possible D gene TRBD1, 6 bases. CDR1 is MNHNS and CDR2 is SASEGT in the germline V gene. The CDR3 runs 14 residues. V was pared by 3 bases and J by 3 bases, with 9 bases between. In nucleotides, the CDR3 is TGTGCCAGCAGTGACGGACAGACCAATCAGCCCCAGCATTTT. As protein: CASSDGQTNQPQHF.

The rearrangement links TRBV4-1 to TRBJ2-1, with 7 bases aligning to TRBD1. This CDR3 contains 15 residues. The germline V gene has CDR1 MGHRA and CDR2 YSYEKL. The V and J ends lost 0 bases and 4 bases, in that order; junction bases with no gene match: 3. DNA of the CDR3: TGCGCCAGCAGCCAAGATTCGGGACAGTACAATGAGCAGTTCTTC. As protein: CASSQDSGQYNEQFF.

This clone was detected a few times. The chain is built from TRBV5-1 and TRBJ2-3; 11 positions agree with TRBD1. Trimming removed 4 bases from V and 2 bases from J; junction bases left unmatched: 3. This CDR3 region has 15 residues. CDR1 is SGHRS and CDR2 is YFSETQ in the germline V gene. CDR3 sequence reads: CASSKGQGVTDTQYF. CDR3 coding DNA: TGCGCCAGCAGCAAGGGACAGGGGGTCACAGATACGCAGTATTTT.

The chain carries TRBV6-1 and TRBJ1-2; D is unclear. This CDR3 has 12 amino acids. CDR1 is MNHNS and CDR2 is SASEGT in the germline V gene. Trimming pared 4 bases from V and 5 bases from J, leaving 8 bases between. CDR3 nucleotide sequence: TGTGCCAGCAGTGCCCGTTTGTATGGCTACACCTTC. Its protein product is CASSARLYGYTF.

CDR3 region: CATGTGSWGYTF. Written as DNA, the CDR3 is TGTGCCACCGGAACAGGCTCTTGGGGCTACACCTTC. The chain has TRBV15 and TRBJ1-2, with D perhaps TRBD1 (5 bases). The CDR3 runs to 12 residues. Between the trimmed V and J ends, which lost 8 bases and 8 bases, there was a span of 15 bases. CDR1 is LNHNV and CDR2 is YYDKDF in the germline V gene (reference sequence).

The V call is TRBV30, the J call TRBJ1-6; tentative D call: TRBD1 (6 bases). Trimming left V 4 bases short and J 3 bases short, with 10 bases between. Looked up from germline, CDR1 is GTSNPN and CDR2 is SVGIG (reference sequence). The CDR3 loop spans 14 amino acids. CDR3 sequence (DNA): TGTGCCTGGAATGCAGGGGACTATAATTCACCCCTCCACTTT. Protein product: CAWNAGDYNSPLHF.

This chain uses TRBV9 with TRBJ2-7; possibly TRBD2 for D (6 bases). CDR3 length equals 13 residues. The V gene's germline CDR1 is SGDLS and CDR2 YYNGEE. Between the trimmed V and J ends, which lost 2 bases and 5 bases, there was a span of 11 bases. The CDR3 DNA reads as TGTGCCAGCAGCGTGGAAGGGGAGGACGAGCAGTACTTC. Protein sequence: CASSVEGEDEQYF.

The rearrangement joins TRBV30 to TRBJ2-3; a weak D match, TRBD2 (6 bases). V lost 4 bases, J lost 1 base, and 6 bases lay in between. Germline V lookup: CDR1 GTSNPN, CDR2 SVGIG (reference sequence). This CDR3 spans 12 amino acids. The CDR3 here is CAWTSGTDTQYF. The CDR3 DNA follows: TGTGCCTGGACTAGCGGCACAGATACGCAGTATTTT.

This chain joins TRBV14 and TRBJ1-1; D gene ambiguous. In germline, CDR1 is SGHDN, CDR2 FVKESK. The CDR3 is made up of 14 amino acids. V was cut by 3 bases and J by 0 bases, with 8 bases left in between. CDR3 nucleotide sequence: TGTGCCAGCAGCCAGATAACAGTGAACACTGAAGCTTTCTTT. Its translation is CASSQITVNTEAFF.

The gene calls are TRBV5-6 and TRBJ2-5; tentatively, D is TRBD2 (5 bases). Germline V gene sequence: CDR1 SGHDT, CDR2 YYEEEE. The CDR3 has 15 residues. V lost 1 base and J 0 bases, leaving 10 bases between the germline ends. In nucleotides, the CDR3 is TGTGCCAGCAGCTTGTCGGACTTGTACCAAGAGACCCAGTACTTC. It specifies CASSLSDLYQETQYF.

The chain couples TRBV11-2 to TRBJ1-1; tentative D call: TRBD1 (5 bases). V lost 3 bases and J 5 bases, leaving 7 bases between the germline ends. CDR1 is SGHAT, CDR2 FQNNGV, per germline. The CDR3 consists of 12 residues. In DNA, the CDR3 is TGTGCCAGCAGCTTCGGGGGGACTGAAGCTTTCTTT. Its protein product is CASSFGGTEAFF. Complete variable domain (other parts from reference TRBV11-2 and TRBJ1-1): EAGVAQSPRYKIIEKRQSVAFWCNPISGHATLYWYQQILGQGPKLLIQFQNNGVVDDSQLPKDRFSAERLKGVDSTLKIQPAKLEDSAVYLCASSFGGTEAFFGQGTRLTVV.

This CDR3 is CASSFSRFGTEAFF. In DNA form, the CDR3 reads TGTGCCAGCAGTTTCTCGCGTTTTGGCACTGAAGCTTTCTTT. The gene calls are TRBV28 and TRBJ1-1; D unclear. From germline, CDR1 is MDHEN and CDR2 SYDVKM. The CDR3 length is 14 residues. With 3 bases removed from V and 4 bases from J, the gap between germline ends came to 12 bases.